This TCR beta chain was obtained from a study of regulatory T cells in long-lasting Graves disease. The length of the CDR3 is 14 residues. Germline V CDR1 and CDR2: PRHDT, FYEKMQ (reference sequence). The V end lost 5 bases, the J end lost 0 bases, and 10 bases lay between the germline ends. Assembly of TCR beta libraries relied on iRepertoire HTBI primers together with Arm-PCR of CDR3 regions. TCRdb itself ran the multiplex PCR reads through MiXCR, one entry per CDR3 protein. Counted here are about 540,000 distinct CDR3 sequences, about 13% occurring once; the ten biggest clones make up roughly 9.7%. Time point of the sample: newly diagnosed GD, antithyroid drugs for less than 3 months. The TCR library was made from RNA extracted from PBMCs. These data were also filed under a second study, of T cells in Graves' hyperthyroidism and ophthalmopathy.

The clonotype was recovered from a man between 25 and 39 years old with Graves disease. This chain connects TRBV13 to TRBJ2-5; D perhaps matches TRBD1 (5 bases). The sequencing here drew on peripheral blood mononuclear cells (PBMCs), taken at new diagnosis, from a patient treated with antithyroid drugs. CDR3 DNA: TGTGCCAGCAGCGGGGCTCCCGACCAAGAGACCCAGTACTTC. Protein product: CASSGAPDQETQYF.